This section outlines one T cell receptor beta chain sequence together with its context. The entry originates in a study of control samples from healthy donors and cancer patients. Using immunoSEQ multiplex PCR, the repertoire was profiled, and TCRdb retains in-frame clones only, with some absent. This sample has more than 110,000 clones; around nine tenths occur once, and the top ten carry approximately 9%. The germline CDR1 and CDR2 sequences are MNHEY and SVGAGI. The CDR3 runs to 13 residues. Trimming pared 8 bases from V and 3 bases from J, leaving 14 bases between. The chain recombines TRBV6-5 with TRBJ2-7, with D possibly matching TRBD2 (5 bases). This sequence originates from a young woman in good health. The specimen sequenced was blood. The CDR3 reads CASSLGRIYEQYF. Here the CDR3 DNA reads TGTGCCAGCTCCCTAGGGAGAATCTACGAGCAGTACTTC.